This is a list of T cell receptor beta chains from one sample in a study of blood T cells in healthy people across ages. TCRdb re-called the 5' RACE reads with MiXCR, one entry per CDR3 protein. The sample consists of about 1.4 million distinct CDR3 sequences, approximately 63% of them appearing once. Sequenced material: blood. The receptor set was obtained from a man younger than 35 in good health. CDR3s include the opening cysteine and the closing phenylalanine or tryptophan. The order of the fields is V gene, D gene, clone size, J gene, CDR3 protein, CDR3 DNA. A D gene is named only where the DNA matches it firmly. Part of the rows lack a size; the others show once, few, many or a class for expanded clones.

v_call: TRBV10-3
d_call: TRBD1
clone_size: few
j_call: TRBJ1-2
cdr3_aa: CATGDSYGYTF
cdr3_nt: TGTGCCACGGGGGACAGCTATGGCTACACCTTC

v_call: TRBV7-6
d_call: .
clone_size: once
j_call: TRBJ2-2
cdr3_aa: CATTPPNTGELFF
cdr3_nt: TGTGCCACCACGCCCCCGAACACCGGGGAGCTGTTTTTT

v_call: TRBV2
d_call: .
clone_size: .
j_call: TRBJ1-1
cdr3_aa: CASSEERLNTEAFF
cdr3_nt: TGTGCCAGCAGTGAAGAACGGCTTAACACTGAAGCTTTCTTT

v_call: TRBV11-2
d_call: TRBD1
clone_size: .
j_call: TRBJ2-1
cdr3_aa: CASRHGTEHNEQFF
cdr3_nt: TGTGCCAGCAGGCACGGGACAGAACACAATGAGCAGTTCTTC

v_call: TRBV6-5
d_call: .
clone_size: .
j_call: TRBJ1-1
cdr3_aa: CASSGVMNTEAFF
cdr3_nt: TGTGCCAGCAGTGGAGTTATGAACACTGAAGCTTTCTTT

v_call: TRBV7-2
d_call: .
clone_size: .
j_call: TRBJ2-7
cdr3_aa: CASSTDSFYEQYF
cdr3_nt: TGTGCCAGCAGCACAGACAGCTTCTACGAGCAGTACTTC

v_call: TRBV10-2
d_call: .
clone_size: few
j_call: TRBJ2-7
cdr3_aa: CASWGGQGPYYEQYF
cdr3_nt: TGCGCCAGCTGGGGGGGGCAGGGACCATACTACGAGCAGTACTTC

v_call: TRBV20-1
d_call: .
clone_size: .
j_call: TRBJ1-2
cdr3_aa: CSARHRDNYGYTF
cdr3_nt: TGCAGTGCTAGACACAGGGACAACTATGGCTACACCTTC

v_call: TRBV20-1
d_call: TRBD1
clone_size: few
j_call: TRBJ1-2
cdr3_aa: CSARGTGRNYGYTF
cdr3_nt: TGCAGTGCTAGAGGGACAGGGAGAAACTATGGCTACACCTTC

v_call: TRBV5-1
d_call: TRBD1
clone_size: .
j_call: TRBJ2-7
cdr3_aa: CASSWTGSTYEQYF
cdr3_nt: TGCGCCAGCAGCTGGACAGGGTCCACCTACGAGCAGTACTTC

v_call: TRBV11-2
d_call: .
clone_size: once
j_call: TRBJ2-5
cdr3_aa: CASSLGLKYF
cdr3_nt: TGTGCCAGCAGCTTAGGATTGAAGTACTTC

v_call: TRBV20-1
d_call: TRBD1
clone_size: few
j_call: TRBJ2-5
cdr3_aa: CSERGTGAQYF
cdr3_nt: TGCAGTGAGCGAGGGACAGGGGCCCAGTACTTC

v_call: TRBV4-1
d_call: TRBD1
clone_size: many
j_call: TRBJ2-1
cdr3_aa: CASSHRGQGLYNEQFF
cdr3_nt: TGCGCCAGCAGCCACAGGGGACAGGGTCTCTACAATGAGCAGTTCTTC

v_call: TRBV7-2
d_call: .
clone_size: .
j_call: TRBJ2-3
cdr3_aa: CATTRGRREVDTQYF
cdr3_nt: TGTGCCACCACCCGGGGGCGCAGGGAGGTAGATACGCAGTATTTT

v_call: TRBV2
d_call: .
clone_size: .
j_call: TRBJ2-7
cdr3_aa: CASSEAEQRGSYEQYF
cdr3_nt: TGTGCCAGCAGTGAAGCTGAGCAGAGGGGCTCCTACGAGCAGTACTTC

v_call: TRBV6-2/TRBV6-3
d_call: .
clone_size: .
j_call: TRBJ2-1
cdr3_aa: CASGMTNEQFF
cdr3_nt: TGTGCCAGCGGCATGACCAATGAGCAGTTCTTC

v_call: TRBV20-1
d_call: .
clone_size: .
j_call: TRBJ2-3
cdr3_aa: CSARVGAVSTDTQYF
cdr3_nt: TGCAGTGCTAGAGTAGGGGCCGTGAGTACAGATACGCAGTATTTT

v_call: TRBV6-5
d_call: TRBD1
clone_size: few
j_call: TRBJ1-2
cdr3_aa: CASSDMTGRDYTF
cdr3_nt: TGTGCCAGCAGTGACATGACAGGGAGGGACTACACCTTC

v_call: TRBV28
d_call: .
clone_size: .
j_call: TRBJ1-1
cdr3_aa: CASSYRGRDTEAFF
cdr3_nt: TGTGCCAGCAGTTATAGGGGTAGGGACACTGAAGCTTTCTTT

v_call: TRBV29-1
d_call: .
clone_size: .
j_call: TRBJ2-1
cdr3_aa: CSGRTTSSYNEQFF
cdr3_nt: TGCAGCGGACGGACGACGAGCTCCTACAATGAGCAGTTCTTC

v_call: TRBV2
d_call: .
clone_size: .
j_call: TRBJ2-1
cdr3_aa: CASRSEAPYNEQFF
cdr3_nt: TGTGCCAGCAGGTCGGAGGCGCCCTACAATGAGCAGTTCTTC

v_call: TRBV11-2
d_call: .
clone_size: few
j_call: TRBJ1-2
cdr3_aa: CASSGNLRYGYTF
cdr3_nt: TGTGCCAGCTCAGGGAACCTTCGGTATGGCTACACCTTC

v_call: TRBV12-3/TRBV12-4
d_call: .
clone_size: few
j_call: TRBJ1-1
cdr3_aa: CASSLLPGYTEAFF
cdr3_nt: TGTGCCAGCAGTTTACTACCAGGTTACACTGAAGCTTTCTTT